Listed below are T cell receptor beta chains from one sample, sequenced in a study of cytomegalovirus exposure and HLA in healthy donors. The protocol was immunoSEQ multiplex PCR, while the TCRdb copy is restricted to in-frame clones and leaves out a portion. The sample lists some 190,000 clones, about 82% occurring once. The sample consisted of PBMCs. These receptors came from a woman aged 25 to 39 in good health and CMV-seronegative. The CDR3 runs from the conserved cysteine through the conserved F or W. Each record gives: J gene, clone size, D gene, V gene, CDR3 protein, CDR3 DNA. The D gene is left open where the match is weak. Expanded clones are given a class, and other clones once, few, many or no size at all.

>TRBJ1-2|NA|TRBD1|TRBV2
CASGGPTGGEGYTF
TGTGCCAGCGGCGGTCCGACAGGGGGTGAGGGCTACACCTTC
>TRBJ2-5|NA|TRBD2|TRBV30
CAWSWTSRETQYF
TGTGCCTGGAGTTGGACTAGCCGAGAGACCCAGTACTTC
>TRBJ2-7|NA|TRBD1|TRBV6-1
CASRDRGTYEQYF
TGTGCCAGCCGGGACAGGGGGACCTACGAGCAGTACTTC
>TRBJ2-7|few|NA|TRBV5-1
CASSEGAVYEQYF
TGCGCCAGCAGCGAGGGAGCCGTCTACGAGCAGTACTTC
>TRBJ1-1|NA|NA|TRBV20-1
CSASTGLDAFF
TGCAGTGCTTCGACAGGTTTGGATGCTTTCTTT
>TRBJ2-1|NA|TRBD2|TRBV28
CASSLSSSGGGYEQFF
TGTGCCAGCAGTTTATCGAGTAGCGGGGGGGGGTATGAGCAGTTCTTC
>TRBJ1-2|few|TRBD1|TRBV27
CASSRDRGRGYTF
TGTGCCAGCAGTAGAGACAGGGGTCGCGGCTACACCTTC
>TRBJ2-7|NA|TRBD1|TRBV28
CASRNQGEHEQYF
TGTGCCAGCAGAAACCAGGGGGAACACGAGCAGTACTTC
>TRBJ2-5|once|TRBD1|TRBV29-1
CSVFTGVETQYF
TGCAGCGTTTTCACAGGGGTGGAGACCCAGTACTTC
>TRBJ2-1|NA|TRBD2|TRBV5-1
CASSLAVGGTSGGYTYNEQFF
TGCGCCAGCAGCTTGGCCGTGGGGGGGACTAGCGGGGGTTATACCTACAATGAGCAGTTCTTC
>TRBJ1-1|NA|NA|TRBV10-3
CAITDGRTEAFF
TGTGCCATCACTGATGGGAGGACTGAAGCTTTCTTT
>TRBJ2-7|few|NA|TRBV9
CASSRQSSYEQYF
TGTGCCAGCAGTAGACAGAGCTCCTACGAGCAGTACTTC
>TRBJ2-3|NA|NA|TRBV18
CASSPDSSPNRVTDTQYF
TGTGCCAGCTCACCGGACAGCTCGCCCAACAGGGTCACAGATACGCAGTATTTT
>TRBJ2-3|few|NA|TRBV15
CATMRGLTDTQYF
TGTGCCACCATGCGGGGTCTCACAGATACGCAGTATTTT
>TRBJ1-4|NA|NA|TRBV5-1
CASSLSQGWDEKLFF
TGCGCCAGCAGCTTGTCTCAGGGCTGGGATGAAAAACTGTTTTTT